The 5 T cell receptor beta chains below all came from one sample that was sequenced in a study of CD8+ T cells in alopecia areata. RNA was isolated and reverse transcribed to cDNA, the sequencing template. Method: immunoSEQ multiplex PCR; TCRdb's copy keeps in-frame clones and lacks some. The sample yields 120,000 or so clones, 30% to 40% seen once. Sample: CD4+ T cells sorted from blood. These receptors all come from a human donor with alopecia areata.

This clone was counted only a few times. The V and J genes are TRBV29-1 and TRBJ1-3; 10 nucleotides line up with TRBD1. V lost 7 bases and J lost 7; bases outside the gene matches: 10. The CDR3 covers 14 residues. Germline CDR1 and CDR2: SQVTM and ANQGSEA. CDR3 nucleotides: TGCAGCGCCCGACAGGGGGCCGTTGGGAACACCATATATTTT. Translation gives CSARQGAVGNTIYF.

This clone appeared a few times. The chain recombines TRBV15 with TRBJ2-1, with D tentatively TRBD1 or TRBD2 (6 bases each). Germline CDR1 LNHNV, CDR2 YYDKDF (reference sequence). V was clipped by 5 bases and J by 4 bases, with 12 bases between them. CDR3 length equals 14 residues. CDR3 protein: CATSGGTTYNEQFF. The CDR3 DNA follows: TGTGCCACCAGCGGCGGGACAACTTACAATGAGCAGTTCTTC.

V and J are TRBV30 and TRBJ2-1, with D unresolved. The CDR3 has 14 residues. V was clipped by 3 bases and J by 3 bases, with 12 bases between them. The germline V gene has CDR1 GTSNPN and CDR2 SVGIG (reference sequence). The CDR3, as DNA: TGTGCCTGGAGGAAAGGTCCTGGCTACAATGAGCAGTTCTTC. Translation gives CAWRKGPGYNEQFF.

This clone has more than one count but fewer than ten. This rearrangement joins TRBV29-1 to TRBJ2-3; 10 nucleotides line up with TRBD2. Trimming took 6 bases from V and 3 from J; bases not matched to a gene: 6. Per the germline V gene, CDR1 is SQVTM and CDR2 is ANQGSEA. The CDR3 has 14 residues. DNA for the CDR3: TGCAGCGTCGAGCGGGAGGGAGGGACAGATACGCAGTATTTT. Encoded protein: CSVEREGGTDTQYF.

The V and J genes are TRBV5-1 and TRBJ2-7; TRBD2 matches at 7 bases. Germline CDR1 reads SGHRS; CDR2 reads YFSETQ. CDR3 length: 17 residues. The V gene end was trimmed by 0 bases and the J gene end by 4 bases; junction bases not matched to a gene: 13. CDR3 region: CASSLAPSGGRAYEQYF. CDR3 nucleotides: TGCGCCAGCAGCTTGGCCCCCTCTGGCGGGAGAGCGTACGAGCAGTACTTC.